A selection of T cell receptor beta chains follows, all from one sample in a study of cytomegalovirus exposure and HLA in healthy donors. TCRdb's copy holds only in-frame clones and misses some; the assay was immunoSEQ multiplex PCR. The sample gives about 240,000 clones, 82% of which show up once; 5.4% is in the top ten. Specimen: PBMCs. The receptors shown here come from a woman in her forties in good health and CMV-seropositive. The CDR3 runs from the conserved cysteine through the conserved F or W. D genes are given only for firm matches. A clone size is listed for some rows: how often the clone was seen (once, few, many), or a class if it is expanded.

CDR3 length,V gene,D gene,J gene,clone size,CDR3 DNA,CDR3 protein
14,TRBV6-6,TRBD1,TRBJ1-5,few,TGTGCCAGCAGTTACCCCGACAGGGACCAGCCCCAGCATTTT,CASSYPDRDQPQHF
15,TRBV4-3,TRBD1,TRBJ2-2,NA,TGCGCCAGCAGCCAAAGGACAGGGAAGGTCGGGGAGCTGTTTTTT,CASSQRTGKVGELFF
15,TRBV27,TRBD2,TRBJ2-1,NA,TGTGCCAGCAGAATAGCGGGAGGGCCATCAGGCGAGCAGTTCTTC,CASRIAGGPSGEQFF
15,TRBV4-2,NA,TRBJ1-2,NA,TGTGCCAGCAGCCAAGTCTCCCAGGGAAGGTATGGCTACACCTTC,CASSQVSQGRYGYTF
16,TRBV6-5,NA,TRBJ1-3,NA,TGTGCCAGCAGTTACTCGATAAGGGGCTCTGGAAACACCATATATTTT,CASSYSIRGSGNTIYF
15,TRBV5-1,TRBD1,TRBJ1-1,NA,TGCGCCAGCAGCCTTCGACAGGGCTCGAACACTGAAGCTTTCTTT,CASSLRQGSNTEAFF
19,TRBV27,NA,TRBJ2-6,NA,TGTGCCAGCAGTTTCTACTCCTACGGGGATCTCTCTGGGGCCAACGTCCTGACTTTC,CASSFYSYGDLSGANVLTF
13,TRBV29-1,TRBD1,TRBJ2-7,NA,TGCAGCGTGGGACCGGGACAGCCGGGCGAGCAGTACTTC,CSVGPGQPGEQYF
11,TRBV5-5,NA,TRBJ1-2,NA,TGTGCCAGCATCAGCGGTCGAGGCTACACCTTC,CASISGRGYTF
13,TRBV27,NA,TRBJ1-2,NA,TGTGCCAGCAGTCCGACAGCCAACTATGGCTACACCTTC,CASSPTANYGYTF
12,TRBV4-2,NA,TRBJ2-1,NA,TGTGCCAGCAGCCTCAGCCTGGAGTTGTTTCTCTTC,CASSLSLELFLF
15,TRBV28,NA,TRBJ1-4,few,TGTGCCAGCAGTGACTTTAGGGTCGGGGATGAAAAACTGTTTTTT,CASSDFRVGDEKLFF
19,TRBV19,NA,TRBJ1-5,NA,TGTGCCAGTAGTTTACCCCGGGACACCTATTGGGGTAATGATCAGCCCCAGCATTTT,CASSLPRDTYWGNDQPQHF
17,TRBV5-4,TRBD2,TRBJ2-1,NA,TGTGCCAGCAGCCCGGTAGCGGGCTCATCCTCCTACAATGAGCAGTTCTTC,CASSPVAGSSSYNEQFF
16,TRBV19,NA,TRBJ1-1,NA,TGTGCCAGTAGTATAGGGGGGGAGATTATGAACACTGAAGCTTTCTTT,CASSIGGEIMNTEAFF
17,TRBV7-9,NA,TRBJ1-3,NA,TGTGCCAGCAGCTCTACAGGGCCTGGTCTGACTGGAAACACCATATATTTT,CASSSTGPGLTGNTIYF
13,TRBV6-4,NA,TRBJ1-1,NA,TGTGCCAGCTCAGGAACCCAATACACTGAAGCTTTCTTT,CASSGTQYTEAFF
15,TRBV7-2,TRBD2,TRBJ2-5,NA,TGTGCCAGCAGCGTTAGCGGGGGGGCCGGGGAGACCCAGTACTTC,CASSVSGGAGETQYF
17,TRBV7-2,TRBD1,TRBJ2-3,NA,TGTGCCAGCAGCTCCGGGATTCCGGGACAGGGTACAGATACGCAGTATTTT,CASSSGIPGQGTDTQYF
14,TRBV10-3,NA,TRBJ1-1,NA,TGTGCCATCAGTGAGTCTACAGGCTTGAGTGAAGCTTTCTTT,CAISESTGLSEAFF
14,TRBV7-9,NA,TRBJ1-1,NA,TGTGCCAGCAGCTTGCTCCAGGGGAACACTGAAGCTTTCTTT,CASSLLQGNTEAFF
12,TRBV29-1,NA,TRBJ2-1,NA,TGCAGCGGGACTCCCTTATTGAATGAGCAGTTCTTC,CSGTPLLNEQFF
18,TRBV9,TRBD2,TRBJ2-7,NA,TGTGCCAGCAGCCTATACGGACTAGCGCCCGGCAGGTGGAACGAGCAGTACTTC,CASSLYGLAPGRWNEQYF
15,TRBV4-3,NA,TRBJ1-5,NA,TGCGCCAGCAGCCTCGGCACAGCCGACAATCAGCCCCAGCATTTT,CASSLGTADNQPQHF
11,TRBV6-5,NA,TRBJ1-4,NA,TGTGCCAGCAGCCTGAATGAAAAACTGTTTTTT,CASSLNEKLFF
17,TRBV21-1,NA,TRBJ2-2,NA,TGTGCCAGCAGCAACCCCGGACAGGGGAATGACACCGGGGAGCTGTTTTTT,CASSNPGQGNDTGELFF
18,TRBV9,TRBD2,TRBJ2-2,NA,TGTGCCAGCAGCCCCATAGCGGGAGGTTCCGCGAACACCGGGGAGCTGTTTTTT,CASSPIAGGSANTGELFF
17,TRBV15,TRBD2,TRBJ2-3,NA,TGTGCCACCAGCAGAGATCTGACTAGCGGGAGTCGAGATACGCAGTATTTT,CATSRDLTSGSRDTQYF
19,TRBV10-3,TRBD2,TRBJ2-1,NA,TGTGCCACCTCCGAGACTAGCGGGAGAAGCCCCATACGTTACAATGAGCAGTTCTTC,CATSETSGRSPIRYNEQFF
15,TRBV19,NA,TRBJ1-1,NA,TGTGCCAGTAGTATCGCTGCACAGGCTTTCACTGAAGCTTTCTTT,CASSIAAQAFTEAFF
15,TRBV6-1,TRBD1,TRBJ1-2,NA,TGTGCCAGCAGTGAAATAGGGACAGGGACCTATGGCTACACCTTC,CASSEIGTGTYGYTF
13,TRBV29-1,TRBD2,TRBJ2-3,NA,TGCAGCGTTAAGCGGGGGACAACAGATACGCAGTATTTT,CSVKRGTTDTQYF
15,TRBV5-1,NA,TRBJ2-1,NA,TGCGCCAGCAGCTTGGCAGGGGAGCCAGCATCTGAGCAGTTCTTC,CASSLAGEPASEQFF
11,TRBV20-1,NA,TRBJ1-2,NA,TGCAGTGCGCAGGGTAAAGGTGGCTACACCTTC,CSAQGKGGYTF
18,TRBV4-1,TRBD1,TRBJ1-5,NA,TGCGCCAGCTCAGCCTTCTTTGAGCGGACAGGGCATAATCAGCCCCAGCATTTT,CASSAFFERTGHNQPQHF